The 5 T cell receptor beta chains below come from one sample, sequenced in a study of T cells after somatic rescue of genetic block. Generated by immunoSEQ multiplex PCR, the TCRdb table keeps only in-frame clones and is missing some. The sample carries tens of thousands of clones, more than 80% recorded once. The source material was peripheral blood mononuclear cells (PBMCs). These receptors were collected from a woman aged 18-30 years.

This chain joins TRBV29-1 and TRBJ2-3, with 8 bases identical to TRBD2. Germline CDR1 SQVTM, CDR2 ANQGSEA. Losses at the gene ends were 7 bases for V and 1 base for J; bases not matched to a gene: 10. The CDR3 sequence is 15 residues long. CDR3 coding DNA: TGCAGCGCCGAGTGGCTAGCGGGCCGCACAGATACGCAGTATTTT. Amino acid sequence: CSAEWLAGRTDTQYF.

J is TRBJ1-2 and V is TRBV28; D remains ambiguous. The germline gives CDR1 MDHEN, CDR2 SYDVKM. The CDR3 sequence is 10 residues long. The ends were cut back, 8 bases at V and 8 bases at J, with 9 bases in the middle. The CDR3 here is CASFFTGYTF. CDR3 bases: TGTGCCAGCTTTTTCACCGGCTACACCTTC.

The V call is TRBV27, the J call TRBJ1-2; no definite D call. The CDR3 loop spans 13 amino acids. CDR1 is MNHEY, CDR2 SMNVEV, per germline (reference sequence). Trimming removed 2 bases from V and 7 bases from J, with 11 bases in between. DNA for the CDR3: TGTGCCAGCAGTTTAACCGATGGGGTTGGCTACACCTTC. Amino acids: CASSLTDGVGYTF.

The chain recombines TRBV11-3 with TRBJ2-4; 9 bases agree with TRBD1. V dropped 1 base and J dropped 8; count of bases not matched to a gene: 6. The CDR3 totals 15 residues. Germline V gives CDR1 SGHNT, CDR2 YENEEA. This CDR3 is CASSLGQGGKDIQYF. The DNA for the CDR3 is TGTGCCAGCAGCTTAGGACAGGGGGGAAAGGACATTCAGTACTTC.

The chain uses TRBV19 and TRBJ2-2; TRBD1 matches 8 bases. Germline-derived CDR1 and CDR2 are LNHDA and SQIVND (reference sequence). This CDR3 contains 17 residues. The V gene end was trimmed by 4 bases and the J gene end by 4 bases; junction bases not matched to a gene: 11. For the CDR3, the DNA is TGTGCCAGTAGTAAGTTCGCCGAGACAGGGGTCACCGGGGAGCTGTTTTTT. Protein product: CASSKFAETGVTGELFF.